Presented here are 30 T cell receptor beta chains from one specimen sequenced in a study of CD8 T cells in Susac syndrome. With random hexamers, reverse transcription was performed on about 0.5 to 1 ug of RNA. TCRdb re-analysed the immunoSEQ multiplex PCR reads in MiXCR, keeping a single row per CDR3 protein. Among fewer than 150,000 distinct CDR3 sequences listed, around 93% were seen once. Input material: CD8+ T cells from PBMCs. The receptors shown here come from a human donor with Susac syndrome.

The CDR3 sequence is CASSAGTGEDEQYF. CDR3 DNA sequence: TGCGCCAGCAGCGCTGGGACAGGGGAAGACGAGCAGTACTTC. The chain links TRBV5-1 to TRBJ2-7; 10 bases are shared with TRBD1. The V and J ends lost 4 bases and 5 bases, in that order; junction bases with no gene match: 6. The CDR3 is made up of 14 amino acids. Germline values: CDR1 SGHRS, CDR2 YFSETQ. Full variable domain (rest looked up from reference TRBV5-1 and TRBJ2-7): KAGVTQTPRYLIKTRGQQVTLSCSPISGHRSVSWYQQTPGQGLQFLFEYFSETQRNKGNFPGRFSGRQFSNSRSEMNVSTLELGDSALYLCASSAGTGEDEQYFGPGTRLTVT.

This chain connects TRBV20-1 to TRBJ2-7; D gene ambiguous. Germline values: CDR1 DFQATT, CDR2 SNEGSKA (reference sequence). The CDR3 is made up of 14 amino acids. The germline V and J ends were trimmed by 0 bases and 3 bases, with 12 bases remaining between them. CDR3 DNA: TGCAGTGCTAGAGATGCCCCCTTGAACTACGAGCAGTACTTC. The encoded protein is CSARDAPLNYEQYF.

The CDR3: CASSSPTSGSVEDTQYF. DNA for the CDR3: TGTGCCAGCAGCTCCCCGACTAGCGGGAGCGTGGAAGATACGCAGTATTTT. The genes are TRBV7-9 and TRBJ2-3; 12 bases agree with TRBD2. J gave up 5 bases and V 4 bases, and 10 bases lay outside the gene matches. Germline-derived CDR1 and CDR2 are SEHNR and FQNEAQ (reference sequence). The CDR3 is 17 residues long.

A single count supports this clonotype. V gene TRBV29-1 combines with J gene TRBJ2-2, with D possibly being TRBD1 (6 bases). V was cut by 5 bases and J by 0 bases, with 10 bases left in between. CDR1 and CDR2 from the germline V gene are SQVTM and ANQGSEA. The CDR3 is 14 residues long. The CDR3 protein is CSVSGQSNTGELFF. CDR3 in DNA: TGCAGCGTTTCAGGACAGTCGAACACCGGGGAGCTGTTTTTT.

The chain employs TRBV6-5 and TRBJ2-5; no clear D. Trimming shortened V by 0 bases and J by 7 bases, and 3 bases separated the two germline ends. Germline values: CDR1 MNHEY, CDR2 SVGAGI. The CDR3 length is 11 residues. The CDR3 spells CASSYSGTQYF. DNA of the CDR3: TGTGCCAGCAGTTACTCCGGGACCCAGTACTTC.

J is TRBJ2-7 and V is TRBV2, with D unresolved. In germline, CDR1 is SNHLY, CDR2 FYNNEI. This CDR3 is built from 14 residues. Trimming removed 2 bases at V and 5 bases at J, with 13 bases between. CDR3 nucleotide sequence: TGTGCCAGCAGTGAAAGTAAACTACGAGACGAGCAGTACTTC. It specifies CASSESKLRDEQYF.

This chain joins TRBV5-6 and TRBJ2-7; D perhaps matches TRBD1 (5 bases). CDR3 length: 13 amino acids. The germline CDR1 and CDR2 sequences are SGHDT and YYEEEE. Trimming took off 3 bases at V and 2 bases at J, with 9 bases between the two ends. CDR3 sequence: CASSSFRAYEQYF. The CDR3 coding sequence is TGTGCCAGCAGCTCCTTCAGGGCCTACGAGCAGTACTTC.

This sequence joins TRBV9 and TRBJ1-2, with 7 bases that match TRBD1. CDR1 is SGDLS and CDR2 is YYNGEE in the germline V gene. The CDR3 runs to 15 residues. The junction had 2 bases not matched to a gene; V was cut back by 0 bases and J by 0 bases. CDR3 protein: CASSVGGTANYGYTF. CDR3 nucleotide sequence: TGTGCCAGCAGCGTAGGGGGGACAGCTAACTATGGCTACACCTTC.

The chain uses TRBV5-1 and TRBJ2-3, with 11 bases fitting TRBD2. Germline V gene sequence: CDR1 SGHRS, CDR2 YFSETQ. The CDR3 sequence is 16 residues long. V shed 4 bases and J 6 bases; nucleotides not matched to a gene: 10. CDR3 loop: CASSQRLAGQVDTQYF. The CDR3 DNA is TGCGCCAGCAGCCAAAGACTAGCGGGACAGGTGGATACGCAGTATTTT.

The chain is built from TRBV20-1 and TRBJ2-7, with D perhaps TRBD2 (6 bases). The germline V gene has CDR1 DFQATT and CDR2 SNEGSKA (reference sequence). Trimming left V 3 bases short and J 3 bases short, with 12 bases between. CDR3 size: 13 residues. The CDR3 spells CSAREGDHYEQYF. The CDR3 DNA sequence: TGCAGTGCTAGGGAGGGAGATCACTACGAGCAGTACTTC.

The CDR3 DNA reads as TGTGCCAGTAGCCTGGGGACACTTGGCACCGGGGAGCTGTTTTTT. This codes for CASSLGTLGTGELFF. The V gene is TRBV19, the J gene TRBJ2-2; D is possibly TRBD1 (6 bases). Trimming removed 6 bases from V and 4 bases from J, with 15 bases in between. Germline loops: CDR1 LNHDA, CDR2 SQIVND (reference sequence). The CDR3 has 15 residues.

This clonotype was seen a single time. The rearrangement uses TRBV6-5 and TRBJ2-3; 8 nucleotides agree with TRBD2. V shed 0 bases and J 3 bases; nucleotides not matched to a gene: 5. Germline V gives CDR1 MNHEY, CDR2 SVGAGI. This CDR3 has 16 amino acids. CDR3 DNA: TGTGCCAGCAGTTACTCGACAGCGGGAGTTACAGATACGCAGTATTTT. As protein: CASSYSTAGVTDTQYF.

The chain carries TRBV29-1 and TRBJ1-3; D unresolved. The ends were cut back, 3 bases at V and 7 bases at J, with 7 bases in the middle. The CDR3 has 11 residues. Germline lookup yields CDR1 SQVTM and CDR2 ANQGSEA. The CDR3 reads CSVDWQNTIYF. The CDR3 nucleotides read TGCAGCGTTGACTGGCAGAACACCATATATTTT.

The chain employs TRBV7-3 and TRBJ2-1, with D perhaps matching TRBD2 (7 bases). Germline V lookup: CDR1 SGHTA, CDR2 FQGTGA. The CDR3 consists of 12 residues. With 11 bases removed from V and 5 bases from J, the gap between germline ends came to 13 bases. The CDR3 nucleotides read TGTGCCTGCCGGGGGGCAAACAATGAGCAGTTCTTC. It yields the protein CACRGANNEQFF.

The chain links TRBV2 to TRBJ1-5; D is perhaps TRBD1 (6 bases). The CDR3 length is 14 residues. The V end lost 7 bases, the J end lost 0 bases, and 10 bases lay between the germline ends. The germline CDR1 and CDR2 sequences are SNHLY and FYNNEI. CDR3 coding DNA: TGTGCCAGCACCCCAGGGGATAGCAATCAGCCCCAGCATTTT. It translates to CASTPGDSNQPQHF. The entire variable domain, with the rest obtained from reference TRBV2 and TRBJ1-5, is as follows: EPEVTQTPSHQVTQMGQEVILRCVPISNHLYFYWYRQILGQKVEFLVSFYNNEISEKSEIFDDQFSVERPDGSNFTLKIRSTKLEDSAMYFCASTPGDSNQPQHFGDGTRLSIL.

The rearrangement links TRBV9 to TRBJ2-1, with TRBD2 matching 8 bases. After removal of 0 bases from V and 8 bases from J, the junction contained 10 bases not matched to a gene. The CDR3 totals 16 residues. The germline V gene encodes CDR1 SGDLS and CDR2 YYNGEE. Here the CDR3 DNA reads TGTGCCAGCAGCGTAGAGGGCCTTCTAGCGGGCGATGAGCAGTTCTTC. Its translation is CASSVEGLLAGDEQFF.

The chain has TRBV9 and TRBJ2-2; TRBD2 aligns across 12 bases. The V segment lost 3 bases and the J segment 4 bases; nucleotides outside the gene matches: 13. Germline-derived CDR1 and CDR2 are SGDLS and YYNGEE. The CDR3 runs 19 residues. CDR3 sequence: CASSGEGLAGPSGTGELFF. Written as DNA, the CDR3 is TGTGCCAGCAGCGGAGAAGGACTAGCGGGGCCATCAGGCACCGGGGAGCTGTTTTTT.

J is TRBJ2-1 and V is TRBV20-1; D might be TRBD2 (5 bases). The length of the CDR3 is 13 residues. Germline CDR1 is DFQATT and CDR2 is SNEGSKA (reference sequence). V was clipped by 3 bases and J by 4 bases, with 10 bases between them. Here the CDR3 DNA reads TGCAGTGCTAGTCTAGCAATGTACAATGAGCAGTTCTTC. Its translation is CSASLAMYNEQFF.

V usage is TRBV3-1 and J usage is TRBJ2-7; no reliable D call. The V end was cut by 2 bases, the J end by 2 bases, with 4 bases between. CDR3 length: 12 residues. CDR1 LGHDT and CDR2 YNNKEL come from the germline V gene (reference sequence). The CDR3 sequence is CASSQTPYEQYF. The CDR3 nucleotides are TGTGCCAGCAGCCAAACCCCCTACGAGCAGTACTTC.

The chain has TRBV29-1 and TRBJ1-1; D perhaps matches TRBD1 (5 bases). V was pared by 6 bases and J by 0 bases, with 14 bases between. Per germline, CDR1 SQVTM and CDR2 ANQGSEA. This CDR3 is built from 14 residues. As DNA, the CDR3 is TGCAGCGTGTTCAGGGAAGGGGTGAACACTGAAGCTTTCTTT. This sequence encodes CSVFREGVNTEAFF.

This CDR3 reads CASSLGRANSNQPQHF. The CDR3 DNA reads as TGTGCCAGCAGCTTAGGGAGGGCTAATAGCAATCAGCCCCAGCATTTT. The rearrangement uses TRBV13 and TRBJ1-5; D remains ambiguous. This CDR3 has 16 amino acids. V was trimmed by 0 bases and J by 0 bases, leaving 9 bases between them. Germline V gene data show CDR1 as PRHDT and CDR2 as FYEKMQ (reference sequence).

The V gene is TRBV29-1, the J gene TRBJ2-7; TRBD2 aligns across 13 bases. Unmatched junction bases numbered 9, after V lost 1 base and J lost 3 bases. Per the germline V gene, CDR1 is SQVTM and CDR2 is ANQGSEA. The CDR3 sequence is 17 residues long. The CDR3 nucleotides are TGCAGCGTTGAAGGGACTAGCGGGAGTATAAGTCTCTACGAGCAGTACTTC. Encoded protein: CSVEGTSGSISLYEQYF.

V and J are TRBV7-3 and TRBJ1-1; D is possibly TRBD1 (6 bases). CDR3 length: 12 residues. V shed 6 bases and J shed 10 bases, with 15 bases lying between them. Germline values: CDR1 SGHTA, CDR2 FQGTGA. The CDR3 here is CASSTVGGRAFF. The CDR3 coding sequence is TGTGCCAGCAGTACCGTTGGGGGGCGAGCTTTCTTT.

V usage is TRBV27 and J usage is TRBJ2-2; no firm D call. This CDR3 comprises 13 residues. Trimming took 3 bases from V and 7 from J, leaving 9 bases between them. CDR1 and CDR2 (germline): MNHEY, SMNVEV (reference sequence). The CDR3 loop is CASSFVKVGELFF. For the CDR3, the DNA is TGTGCCAGCAGTTTTGTGAAGGTCGGGGAGCTGTTTTTT.

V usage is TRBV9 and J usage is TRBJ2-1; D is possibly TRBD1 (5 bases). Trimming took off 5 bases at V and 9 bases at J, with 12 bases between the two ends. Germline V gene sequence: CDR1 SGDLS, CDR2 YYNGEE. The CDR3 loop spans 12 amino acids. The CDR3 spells CASSPDSAEQFF. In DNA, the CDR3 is TGTGCCAGCAGTCCTGACAGTGCTGAGCAGTTCTTC.

CDR3 sequence: CSASNPLGRHTEAFF. CDR3 bases: TGCAGTGCTAGCAATCCCCTAGGCAGGCACACTGAAGCTTTCTTT. The chain uses TRBV20-1 and TRBJ1-1, with D hard to call. The CDR3 sequence is 15 residues long. The germline gives CDR1 DFQATT, CDR2 SNEGSKA (reference sequence). Trimming removed 3 bases from V and 3 bases from J, with 17 bases in between.

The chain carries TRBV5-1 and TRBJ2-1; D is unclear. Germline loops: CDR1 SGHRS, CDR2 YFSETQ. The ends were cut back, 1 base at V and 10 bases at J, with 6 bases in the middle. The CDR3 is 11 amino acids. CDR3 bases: TGCGCCAGCAGCTTGTACACCGAGCAGTTCTTC. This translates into CASSLYTEQFF.

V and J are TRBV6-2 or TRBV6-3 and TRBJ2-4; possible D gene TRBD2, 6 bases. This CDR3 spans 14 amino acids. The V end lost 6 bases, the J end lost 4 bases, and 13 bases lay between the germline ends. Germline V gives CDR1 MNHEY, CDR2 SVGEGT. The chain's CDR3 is CASSGGKVKNIQYF. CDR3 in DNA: TGTGCCAGCAGCGGGGGAAAAGTGAAAAACATTCAGTACTTC.

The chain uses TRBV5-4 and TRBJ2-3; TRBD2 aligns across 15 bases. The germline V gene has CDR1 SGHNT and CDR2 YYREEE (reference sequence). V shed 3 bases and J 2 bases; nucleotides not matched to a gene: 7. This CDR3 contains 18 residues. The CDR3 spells CASSSSGTSGRHTDTQYF. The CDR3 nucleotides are TGTGCCAGCAGCTCCTCCGGGACTAGCGGGAGGCACACAGATACGCAGTATTTT.

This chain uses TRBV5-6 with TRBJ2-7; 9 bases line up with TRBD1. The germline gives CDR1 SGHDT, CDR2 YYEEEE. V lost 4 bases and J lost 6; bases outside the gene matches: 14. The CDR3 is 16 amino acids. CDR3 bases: TGTGCCAGCAGCGCCCCAACCGGGACAGGGATTGGCGAGCAGTACTTC. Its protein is CASSAPTGTGIGEQYF.